This TCR beta chain emerged from a study of T-cell memory formation after mild COVID-19. TCRdb re-analysed the 5' RACE reads in MiXCR, keeping a single row per CDR3 protein. The sample has fewer than 70,000 distinct CDR3 sequences, around a tenth seen once; the top ten hold roughly 1.2%. This clonotype was seen only a few times. Its cognate antigen is unknown. Study outcomes and limitations: The study found contracting CD4+ clones mainly in CM and EM and contracting CD8+ clones in EMRA. Balance between CD4 and CD8 was seen in clones contracting day 15 to 85, and a CD4+ lean was seen in later expanders.

Per germline, CDR1 MNHNS and CDR2 SASEGT. The CDR3 contains 18 residues. The V end was cut by 6 bases, the J end by 2 bases, with 26 bases between. The J gene is TRBJ2-7, the V gene TRBV6-1, with D possibly called TRBD1 or TRBD2 (6 bases each). The TCR originated in a man aged 18-30 years who had mild COVID-19 (a few samples of this study predate the infection). Cell type and time point are not known. The material sequenced was PBMCs or a T cell subset sorted from them (not recorded which). The DNA for the CDR3 is TGTGCCAGCAGGTACCTTGACGGAGGGGGGACCTTGCCCTACGAGCAGTACGTC. Its translation is CASRYLDGGGTLPYEQYV.